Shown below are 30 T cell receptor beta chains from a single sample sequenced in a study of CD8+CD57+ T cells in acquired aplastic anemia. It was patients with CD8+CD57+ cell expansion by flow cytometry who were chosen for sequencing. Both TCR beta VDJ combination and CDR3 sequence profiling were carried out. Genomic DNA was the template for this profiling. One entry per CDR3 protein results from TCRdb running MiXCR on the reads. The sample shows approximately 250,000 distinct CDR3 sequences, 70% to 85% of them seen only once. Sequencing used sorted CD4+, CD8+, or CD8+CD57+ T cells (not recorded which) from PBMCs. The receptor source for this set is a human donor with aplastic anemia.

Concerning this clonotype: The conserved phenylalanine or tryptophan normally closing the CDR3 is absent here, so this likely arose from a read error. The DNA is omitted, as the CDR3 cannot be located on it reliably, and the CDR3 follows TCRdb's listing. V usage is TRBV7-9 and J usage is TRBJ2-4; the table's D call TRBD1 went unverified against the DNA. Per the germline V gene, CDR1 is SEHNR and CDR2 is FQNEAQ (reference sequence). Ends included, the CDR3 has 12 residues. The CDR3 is CASSVAGSFRAN.

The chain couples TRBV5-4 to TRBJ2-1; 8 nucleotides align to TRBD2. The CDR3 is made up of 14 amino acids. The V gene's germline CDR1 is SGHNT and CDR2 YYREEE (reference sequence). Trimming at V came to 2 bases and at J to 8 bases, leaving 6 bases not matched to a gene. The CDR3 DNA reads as TGTGCCAGCAGCTTTACTAGCGGAGTTGATGAGCAGTTCTTC. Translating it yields CASSFTSGVDEQFF.

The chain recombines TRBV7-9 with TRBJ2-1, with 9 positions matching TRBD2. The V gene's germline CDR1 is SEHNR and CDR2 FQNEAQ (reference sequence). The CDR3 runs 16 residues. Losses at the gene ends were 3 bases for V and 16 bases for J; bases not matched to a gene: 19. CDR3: CASSFQRSGGIYGHFF. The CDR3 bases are TGTGCCAGCAGCTTTCAAAGAAGCGGGGGGATCTATGGGCACTTCTTC.

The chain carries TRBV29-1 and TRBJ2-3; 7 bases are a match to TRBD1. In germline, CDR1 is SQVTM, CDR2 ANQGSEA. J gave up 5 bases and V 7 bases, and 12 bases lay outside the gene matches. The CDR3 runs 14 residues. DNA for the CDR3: TGCAGCGCCAGTACAGGGGACGTCGGAGATACGCAGTATTTT. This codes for CSASTGDVGDTQYF.

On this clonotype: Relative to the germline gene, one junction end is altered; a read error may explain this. In nucleotides, the CDR3 is TGTGCCAGCAGCTTAAGTCGGGGCGGAGGCTATGCCCAGTCCTTC. This translates into CASSLSRGGGYAQSF. This chain connects TRBV19 to TRBJ1-2, with D perhaps TRBD1 (5 bases). The CDR3 consists of 15 residues. Germline V gene data show CDR1 as LNHDA and CDR2 as SQIVND (reference sequence).

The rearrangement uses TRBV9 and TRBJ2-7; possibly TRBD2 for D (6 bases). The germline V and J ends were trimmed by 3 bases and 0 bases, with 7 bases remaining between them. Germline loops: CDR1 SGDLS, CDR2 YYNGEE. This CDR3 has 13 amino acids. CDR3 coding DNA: TGTGCCAGCAGCGGGGGGGACTCCTACGAGCAGTACTTC. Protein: CASSGGDSYEQYF.

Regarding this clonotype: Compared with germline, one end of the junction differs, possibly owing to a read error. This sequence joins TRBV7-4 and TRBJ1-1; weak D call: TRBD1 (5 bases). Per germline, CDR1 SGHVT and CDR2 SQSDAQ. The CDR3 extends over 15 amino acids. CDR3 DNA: TGTGCCAGCAGCGCCGCGTTTTACAGGAATACTGCAGCTTTCTTT. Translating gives CASSAAFYRNTAAFF.

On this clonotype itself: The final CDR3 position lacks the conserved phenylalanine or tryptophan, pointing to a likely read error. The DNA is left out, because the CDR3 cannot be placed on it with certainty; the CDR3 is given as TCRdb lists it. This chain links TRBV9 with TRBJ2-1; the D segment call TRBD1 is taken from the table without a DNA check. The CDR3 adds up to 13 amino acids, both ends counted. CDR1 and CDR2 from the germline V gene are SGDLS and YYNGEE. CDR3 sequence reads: CASSEVQGEEQTL.

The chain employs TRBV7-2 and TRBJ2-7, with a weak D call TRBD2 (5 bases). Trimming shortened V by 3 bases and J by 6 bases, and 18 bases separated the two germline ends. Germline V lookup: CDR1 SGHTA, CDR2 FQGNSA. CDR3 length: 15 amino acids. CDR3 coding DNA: TGTGCCAGCAGCTTGGCGGGCGGTCGCGGCTCCGAGCAGTACGTC. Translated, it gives CASSLAGGRGSEQYV.

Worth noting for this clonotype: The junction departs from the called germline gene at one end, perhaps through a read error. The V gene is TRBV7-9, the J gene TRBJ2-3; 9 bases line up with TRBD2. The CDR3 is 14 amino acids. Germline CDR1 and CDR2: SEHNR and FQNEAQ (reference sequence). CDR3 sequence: CASCWAGGQFTGHF. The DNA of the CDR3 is TGTGCCAGCTGCTGGGCGGGAGGGCAGTTCACCGGGCATTTT. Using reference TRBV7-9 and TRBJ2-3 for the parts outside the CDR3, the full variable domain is DTGVSQNPRHKITKRGQNVTFRCDPISEHNRLYWYRQTLGQGPEFLTYFQNEAQLEKSRLLSDRFSAERPKGSFSTLEIQRTEQGDSAMYLCASCWAGGQFTGHFGPGTRLTVL.

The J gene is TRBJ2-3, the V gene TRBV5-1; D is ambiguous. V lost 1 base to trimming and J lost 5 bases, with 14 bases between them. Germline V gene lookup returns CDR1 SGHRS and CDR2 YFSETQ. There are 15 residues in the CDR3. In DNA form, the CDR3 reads TGCGCCAGCAGCTTGCGGACGGACGAAAAAGATACGCAGTATTTT. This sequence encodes CASSLRTDEKDTQYF.

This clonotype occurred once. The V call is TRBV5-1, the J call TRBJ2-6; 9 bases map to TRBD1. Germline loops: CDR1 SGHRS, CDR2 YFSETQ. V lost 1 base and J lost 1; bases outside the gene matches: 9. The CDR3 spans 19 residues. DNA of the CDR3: TGCGCCAGCAGCTTGCGAGGGGACAGGGCGCCGTCTGGGGCCAACGTCCTGACTTTC. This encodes CASSLRGDRAPSGANVLTF.

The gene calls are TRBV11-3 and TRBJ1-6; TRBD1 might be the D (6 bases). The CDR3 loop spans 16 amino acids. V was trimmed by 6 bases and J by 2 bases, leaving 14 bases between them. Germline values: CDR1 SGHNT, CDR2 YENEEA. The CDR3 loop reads CASRTRQVAYNSPLHF. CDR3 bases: TGTGCCAGCAGAACTAGACAGGTTGCCTATAATTCACCCCTCCACTTT.

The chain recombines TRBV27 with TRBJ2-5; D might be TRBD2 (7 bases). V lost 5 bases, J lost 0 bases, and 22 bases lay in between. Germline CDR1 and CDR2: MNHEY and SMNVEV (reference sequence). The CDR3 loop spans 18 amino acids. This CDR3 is CASSPTPPGGWNQETQYF. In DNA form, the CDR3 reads TGTGCCAGCAGTCCCACCCCCCCGGGGGGCTGGAACCAAGAGACCCAGTACTTC.

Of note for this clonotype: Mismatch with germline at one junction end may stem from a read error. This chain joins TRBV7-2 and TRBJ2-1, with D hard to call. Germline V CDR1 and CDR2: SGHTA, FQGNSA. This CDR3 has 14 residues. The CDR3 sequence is CASSLGHPAHNEQF. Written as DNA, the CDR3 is TGTGCCAGCAGCTTAGGCCACCCGGCCCACAATGAGCAGTTC.

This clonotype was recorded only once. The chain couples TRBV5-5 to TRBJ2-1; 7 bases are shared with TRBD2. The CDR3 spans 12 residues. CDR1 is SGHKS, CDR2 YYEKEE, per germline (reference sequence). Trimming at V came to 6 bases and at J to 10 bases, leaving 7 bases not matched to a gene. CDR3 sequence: CASTPGGGEQFF. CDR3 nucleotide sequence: TGTGCCAGCACACCTGGGGGGGGGGAGCAGTTCTTC.

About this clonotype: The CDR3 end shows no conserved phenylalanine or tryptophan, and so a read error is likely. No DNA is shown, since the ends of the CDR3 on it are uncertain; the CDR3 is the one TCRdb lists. This CDR3 reads CASSFGHASGYTFV. This chain joins TRBV2 and TRBJ2-2. Looked up from germline, CDR1 is SNHLY and CDR2 is FYNNEI. From its first to its last residue, the CDR3 has 14 amino acids.

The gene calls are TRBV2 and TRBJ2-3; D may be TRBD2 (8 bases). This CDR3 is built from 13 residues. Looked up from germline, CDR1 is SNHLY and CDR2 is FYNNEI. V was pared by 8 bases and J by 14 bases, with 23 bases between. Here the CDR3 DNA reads TGTGCCAGCGGGGGCGGGGGGACAGCTACGACGTATTTT. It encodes CASGGGGTATTYF.

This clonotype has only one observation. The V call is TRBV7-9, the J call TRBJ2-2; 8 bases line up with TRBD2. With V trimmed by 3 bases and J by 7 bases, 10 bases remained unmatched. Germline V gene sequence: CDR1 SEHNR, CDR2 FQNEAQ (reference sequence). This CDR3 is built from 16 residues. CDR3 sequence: CASSLESSGGSGELFF. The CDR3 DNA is TGTGCCAGCAGCTTGGAAAGCAGCGGGGGCAGCGGGGAGCTGTTTTTT.

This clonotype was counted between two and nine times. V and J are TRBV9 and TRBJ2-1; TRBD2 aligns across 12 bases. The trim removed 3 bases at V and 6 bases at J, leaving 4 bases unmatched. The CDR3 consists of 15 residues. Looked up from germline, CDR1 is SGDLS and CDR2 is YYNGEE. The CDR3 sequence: CASSETSGGRNEQFF. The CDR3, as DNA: TGTGCCAGCAGCGAGACTAGCGGGGGTCGCAATGAGCAGTTCTTC.

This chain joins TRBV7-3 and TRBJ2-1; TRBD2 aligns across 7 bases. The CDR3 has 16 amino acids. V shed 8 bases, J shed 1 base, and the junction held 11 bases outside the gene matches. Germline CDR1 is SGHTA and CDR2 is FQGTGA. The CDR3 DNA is TGTGCCAGCGCTCGGCGGGAGACATTATCCTACAATGAGCAGTTCTTC. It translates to CASARRETLSYNEQFF.

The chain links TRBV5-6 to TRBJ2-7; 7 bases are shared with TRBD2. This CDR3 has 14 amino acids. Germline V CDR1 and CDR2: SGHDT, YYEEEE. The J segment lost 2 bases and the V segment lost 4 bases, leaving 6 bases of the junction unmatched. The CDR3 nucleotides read TGTGCCAGCAGCCATAGGGAGGGTGCCTACGAGCAGTACTTC. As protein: CASSHREGAYEQYF.

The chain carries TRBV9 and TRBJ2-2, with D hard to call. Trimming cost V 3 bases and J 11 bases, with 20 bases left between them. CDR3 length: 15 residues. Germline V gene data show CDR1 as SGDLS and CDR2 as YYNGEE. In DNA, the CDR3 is TGTGCCAGCAGCGGATTAGCCGGTAACCCCGATGAGCTGTTTTTT. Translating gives CASSGLAGNPDELFF.

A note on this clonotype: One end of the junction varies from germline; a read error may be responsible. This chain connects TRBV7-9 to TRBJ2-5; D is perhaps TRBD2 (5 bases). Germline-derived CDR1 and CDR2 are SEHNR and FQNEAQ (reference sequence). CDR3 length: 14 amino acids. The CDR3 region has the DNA TGTGCCGAAGAGGGAGCTGCGTACCAACAGACCCAGTACTTC. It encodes CAEEGAAYQQTQYF. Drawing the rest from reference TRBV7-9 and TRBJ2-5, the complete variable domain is DTGVSQNPRHKITKRGQNVTFRCDPISEHNRLYWYRQTLGQGPEFLTYFQNEAQLEKSRLLSDRFSAERPKGSFSTLEIQRTEQGDSAMYLCAEEGAAYQQTQYFGPGTRLLVL.

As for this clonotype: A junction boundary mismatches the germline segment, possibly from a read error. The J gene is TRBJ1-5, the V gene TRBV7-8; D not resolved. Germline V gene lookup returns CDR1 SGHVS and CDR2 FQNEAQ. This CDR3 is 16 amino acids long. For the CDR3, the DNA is TGTGCCAGCAGCTTAGAGGTAGGTCCCGATACGCAGCCTCAGCATTTT. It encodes CASSLEVGPDTQPQHF.

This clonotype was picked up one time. Here the CDR3 reads CASSFQGSPDTQEQFF. Here the CDR3 DNA reads TGTGCCAGCAGCTTTCAGGGAAGCCCCGATACGCAGGAGCAGTTCTTC. The rearrangement uses TRBV11-3 and TRBJ2-1; tentatively, D is TRBD1 (5 bases). The germline V gene has CDR1 SGHNT and CDR2 YENEEA. CDR3 length: 16 residues. V gave up 3 bases and J gave up 10 bases, with 22 bases separating them. The full variable domain, completed using reference TRBV11-3 and TRBJ2-1, is EAGVVQSPRYKIIEKKQPVAFWCNPISGHNTLYWYLQNLGQGPELLIRYENEEAVDDSQLPKDRFSAERLKGVDSTLKIQPAELGDSAVYLCASSFQGSPDTQEQFFGPGTRLTVL.

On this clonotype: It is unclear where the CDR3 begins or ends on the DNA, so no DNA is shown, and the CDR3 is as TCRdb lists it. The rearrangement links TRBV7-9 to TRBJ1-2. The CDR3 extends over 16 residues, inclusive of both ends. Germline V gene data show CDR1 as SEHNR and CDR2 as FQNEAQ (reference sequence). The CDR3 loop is CASSEGPYEQYFGYTF.

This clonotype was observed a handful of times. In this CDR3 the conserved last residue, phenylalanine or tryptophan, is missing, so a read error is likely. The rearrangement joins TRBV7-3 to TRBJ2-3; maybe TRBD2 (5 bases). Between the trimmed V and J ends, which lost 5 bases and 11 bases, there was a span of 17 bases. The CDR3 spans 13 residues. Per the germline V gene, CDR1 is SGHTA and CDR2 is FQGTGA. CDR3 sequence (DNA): TGTGCCAGCAGCCATGGAGGCACGGAGCAGCAGTATGTC. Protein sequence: CASSHGGTEQQYV.

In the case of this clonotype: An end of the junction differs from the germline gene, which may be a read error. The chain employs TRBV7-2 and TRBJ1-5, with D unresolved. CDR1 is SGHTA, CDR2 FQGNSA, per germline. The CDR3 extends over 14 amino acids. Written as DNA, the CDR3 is TGTGCCAGCAGCTTGGCAGGTAGCGATCACTATGGCTACTTT. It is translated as CASSLAGSDHYGYF.

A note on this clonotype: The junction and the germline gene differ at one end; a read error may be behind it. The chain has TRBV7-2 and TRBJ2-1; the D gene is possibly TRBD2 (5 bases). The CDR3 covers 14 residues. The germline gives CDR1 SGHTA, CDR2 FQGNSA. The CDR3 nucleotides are TGCGCCAGCAGCCTGGCTGGCGGGCGCGATGCGCAGTTCTTC. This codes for CASSLAGGRDAQFF.